This T cell receptor beta chain is drawn from a study of T cell repertoires in ileal Crohn's disease. Turning to the study itself: The M0 sample came from the inflamed ileal portion of the resected specimen. The study, taken as a whole, reports: Every patient over 26.8% clonality showed endoscopic recurrence. Active smokers at surgery had more clonal expansions than non-smokers.

The CDR3 contains 16 residues. From germline, CDR1 is SGHTS and CDR2 YDEGEE. Trimming shortened V by 0 bases and J by 5 bases, and 15 bases separated the two germline ends. As for this clone: Antigen specificity is unknown.

Documented time point: inflamed ileum from the surgical specimen. Assay: immunoSEQ multiplex PCR; the TCRdb copy retains only in-frame clones and omits some. The repertoire holds some 2,300 clones, with 93% as singletons. This receptor was obtained from an adult with Crohn's disease. Sequences were obtained from ileal tissue. V and J are TRBV5-8 and TRBJ2-1; possibly TRBD1 for D (5 bases). This chain's CDR3 is CASSLGPKGSHNEQFF. DNA for the CDR3: TGTGCCAGCAGCTTGGGCCCGAAGGGGTCCCACAATGAGCAGTTCTTC.